Each of the 7 T cell receptor beta chains below was sequenced from the same sample in a study of shared clonotypes between healthy human individuals. Libraries were prepared by immunoSEQ multiplex PCR; TCRdb keeps only in-frame clonotypes and omits some of them. The sample holds some 240,000 clones, just over 65% seen once. Sequenced sample: memory CD4+ T cells sorted from blood. Subset of the sample: CD45RA-negative fraction. These receptors originate from a man in his thirties or forties in good health.

This rearrangement joins TRBV19 to TRBJ2-7, with D unresolved. This CDR3 region has 12 residues. Looked up from germline, CDR1 is LNHDA and CDR2 is SQIVND (reference sequence). V shed 3 bases and J shed 1 base, with 4 bases lying between them. DNA of the CDR3: TGTGCCAGTAGTATGGATTCCTACGAGCAGTACTTC. Protein: CASSMDSYEQYF.

V usage is TRBV19 and J usage is TRBJ1-1; D unresolved. CDR1 and CDR2 from the germline V gene are LNHDA and SQIVND (reference sequence). V shed 2 bases and J shed 1 base, with 8 bases lying between them. This CDR3 spans 14 amino acids. The CDR3 loop is CASSITTTNTEAFF. DNA for the CDR3: TGTGCCAGTAGTATAACTACTACGAACACTGAAGCTTTCTTT.

The V gene is TRBV27, the J gene TRBJ2-1, with D hard to call. V was cut by 8 bases and J by 8 bases, with 16 bases left in between. The CDR3 sequence is 13 residues long. Germline V gene lookup returns CDR1 MNHEY and CDR2 SMNVEV (reference sequence). CDR3 nucleotides: TGTGCCAGCCAGACCTATAGTCGCGATGAGCAGTTCTTC. It yields the protein CASQTYSRDEQFF.

V usage is TRBV18 and J usage is TRBJ2-1, with D possibly matching TRBD2 (5 bases). V lost 2 bases, J lost 8 bases, and 13 bases lay in between. The CDR3 sequence is 14 residues long. Germline V gene lookup returns CDR1 KGHSH and CDR2 LQKENI. The DNA of the CDR3 is TGTGCCAGCTCACCAGGAATCGGAGGCGATGAGCAGTTCTTC. Protein sequence: CASSPGIGGDEQFF.

In its sample, this clone was seen a few times. This chain connects TRBV27 to TRBJ2-1; D unclear. The CDR3 totals 14 residues. Germline assignment: CDR1 MNHEY and CDR2 SMNVEV (reference sequence). Trimming removed 4 bases from V and 7 bases from J, with 14 bases in between. CDR3 sequence reads: CASSSKNRRNEQFF. The CDR3 DNA reads as TGTGCCAGCAGTTCGAAGAATCGGCGAAATGAGCAGTTCTTC.

This rearrangement joins TRBV5-4 to TRBJ2-2; a weak D match, TRBD2 (5 bases). Per germline, CDR1 SGHNT and CDR2 YYREEE (reference sequence). V was clipped by 2 bases and J by 3 bases, with 14 bases between them. The CDR3 is 16 amino acids. CDR3: CASSFLSPGDTGELFF. In DNA, the CDR3 is TGTGCCAGCAGCTTCTTATCCCCCGGGGACACCGGGGAGCTGTTTTTT.

V is TRBV6-5 and J is TRBJ2-7; D tentatively reads TRBD1 or TRBD2 (5 bases each). The V end lost 7 bases, the J end lost 1 base, and 14 bases lay between the germline ends. Germline CDR1 MNHEY, CDR2 SVGAGI. This CDR3 comprises 14 residues. The chain's CDR3 is CASKLGTGSYEQYF. As DNA, the CDR3 is TGTGCCAGCAAACTCGGGACGGGATCCTACGAGCAGTACTTC.